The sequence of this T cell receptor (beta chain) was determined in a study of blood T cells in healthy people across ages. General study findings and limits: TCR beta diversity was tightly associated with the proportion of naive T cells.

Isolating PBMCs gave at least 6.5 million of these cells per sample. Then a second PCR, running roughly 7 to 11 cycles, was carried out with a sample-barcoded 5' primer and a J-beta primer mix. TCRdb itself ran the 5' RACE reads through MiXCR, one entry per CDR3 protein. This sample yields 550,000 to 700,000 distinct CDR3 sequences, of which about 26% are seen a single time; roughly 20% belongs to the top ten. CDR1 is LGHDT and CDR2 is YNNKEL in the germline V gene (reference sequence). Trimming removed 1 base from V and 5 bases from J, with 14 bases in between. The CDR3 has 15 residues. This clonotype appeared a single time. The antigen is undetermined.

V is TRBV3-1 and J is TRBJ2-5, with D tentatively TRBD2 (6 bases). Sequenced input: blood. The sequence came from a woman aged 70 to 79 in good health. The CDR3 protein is CASSQAVASVETQYF. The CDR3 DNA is TGTGCCAGCAGCCAAGCTGTGGCTAGCGTGGAGACCCAGTACTTC.